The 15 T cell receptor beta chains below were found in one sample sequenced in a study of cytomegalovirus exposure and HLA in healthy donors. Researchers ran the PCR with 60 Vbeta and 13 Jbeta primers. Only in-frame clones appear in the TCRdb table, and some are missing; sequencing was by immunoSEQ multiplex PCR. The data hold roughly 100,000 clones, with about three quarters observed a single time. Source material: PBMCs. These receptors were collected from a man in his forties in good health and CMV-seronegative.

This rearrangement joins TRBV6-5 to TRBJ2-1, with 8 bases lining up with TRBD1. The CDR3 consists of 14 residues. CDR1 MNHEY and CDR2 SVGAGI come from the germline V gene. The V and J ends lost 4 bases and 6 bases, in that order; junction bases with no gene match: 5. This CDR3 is CASSSYGQGNEQFF. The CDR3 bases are TGTGCCAGCAGTTCATATGGACAGGGCAATGAGCAGTTCTTC.

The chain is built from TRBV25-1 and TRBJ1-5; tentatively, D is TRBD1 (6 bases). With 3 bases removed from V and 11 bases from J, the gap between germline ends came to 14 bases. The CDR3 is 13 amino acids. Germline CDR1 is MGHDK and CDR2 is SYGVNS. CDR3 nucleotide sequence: TGTGCCAGCAGTGAGACGGGGACAAGGGCCCAGCATTTT. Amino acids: CASSETGTRAQHF.

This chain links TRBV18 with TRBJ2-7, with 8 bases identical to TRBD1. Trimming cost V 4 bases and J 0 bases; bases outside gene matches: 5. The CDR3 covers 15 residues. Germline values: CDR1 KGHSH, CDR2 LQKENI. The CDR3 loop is CASSQGQASSYEQYF. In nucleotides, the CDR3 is TGTGCCAGCTCACAGGGACAGGCTAGCTCCTACGAGCAGTACTTC.

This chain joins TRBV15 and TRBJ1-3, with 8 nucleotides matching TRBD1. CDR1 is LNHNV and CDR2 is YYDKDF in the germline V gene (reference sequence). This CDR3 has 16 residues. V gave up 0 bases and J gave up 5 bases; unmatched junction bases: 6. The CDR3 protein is CATSRDRQGARNTIYF. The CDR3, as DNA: TGTGCCACCAGCAGAGATCGGCAGGGGGCAAGAAACACCATATATTTT.

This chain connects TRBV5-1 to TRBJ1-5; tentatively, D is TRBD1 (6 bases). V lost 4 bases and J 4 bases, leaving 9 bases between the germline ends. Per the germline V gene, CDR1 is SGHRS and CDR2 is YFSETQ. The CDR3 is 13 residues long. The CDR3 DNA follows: TGCGCCAGCAGCGTACAGGGAAATCAGCCCCAGCATTTT. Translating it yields CASSVQGNQPQHF.

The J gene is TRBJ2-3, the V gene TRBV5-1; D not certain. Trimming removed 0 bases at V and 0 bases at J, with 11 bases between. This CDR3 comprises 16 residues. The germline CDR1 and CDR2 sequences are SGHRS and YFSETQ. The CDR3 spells CASSLVADSSTDTQYF. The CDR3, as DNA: TGCGCCAGCAGCTTGGTTGCAGACTCTAGCACAGATACGCAGTATTTT.

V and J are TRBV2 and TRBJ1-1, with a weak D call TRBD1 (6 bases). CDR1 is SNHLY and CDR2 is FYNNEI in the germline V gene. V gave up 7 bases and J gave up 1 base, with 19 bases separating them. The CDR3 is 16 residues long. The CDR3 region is CASTSFLDSSNTEAFF. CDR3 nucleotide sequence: TGTGCCAGCACGTCCTTCTTGGACAGCTCGAACACTGAAGCTTTCTTT.

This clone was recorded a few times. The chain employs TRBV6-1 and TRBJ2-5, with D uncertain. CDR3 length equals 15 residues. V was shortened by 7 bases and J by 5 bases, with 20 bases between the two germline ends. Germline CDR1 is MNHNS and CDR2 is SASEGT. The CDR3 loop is CASKSIWVDTETQYF. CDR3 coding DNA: TGTGCCAGCAAGTCCATCTGGGTCGACACGGAGACCCAGTACTTC.

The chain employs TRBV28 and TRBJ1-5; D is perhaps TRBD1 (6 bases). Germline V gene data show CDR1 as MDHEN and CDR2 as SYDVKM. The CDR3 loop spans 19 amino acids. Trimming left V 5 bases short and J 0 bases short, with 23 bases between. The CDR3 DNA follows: TGTGCCAGCAGTGTGACAGGTCGATGGGGAAACGATAGCAATCAGCCCCAGCATTTT. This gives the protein CASSVTGRWGNDSNQPQHF.

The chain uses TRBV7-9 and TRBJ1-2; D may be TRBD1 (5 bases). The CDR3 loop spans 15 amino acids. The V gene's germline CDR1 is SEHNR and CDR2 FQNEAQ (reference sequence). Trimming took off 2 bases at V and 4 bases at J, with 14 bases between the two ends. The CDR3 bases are TGTGCCAGCAGCTTATTGGAGGGGTATGGCTATGGCTACACCTTC. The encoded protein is CASSLLEGYGYGYTF.

The CDR3 coding sequence is TGTGCCAGCAGCTTGGTTCGGGCGGGGACCGGGGAGCTGTTTTTT. This translates into CASSLVRAGTGELFF. The chain employs TRBV5-4 and TRBJ2-2; D might be TRBD2 (6 bases). In germline, CDR1 is SGHNT, CDR2 YYREEE (reference sequence). Trimming removed 0 bases at V and 5 bases at J, with 11 bases between. CDR3 length: 15 residues.

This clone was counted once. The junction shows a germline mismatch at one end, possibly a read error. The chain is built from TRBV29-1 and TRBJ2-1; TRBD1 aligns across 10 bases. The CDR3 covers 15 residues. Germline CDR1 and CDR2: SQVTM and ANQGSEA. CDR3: CCVVKTGGPYNEQFF. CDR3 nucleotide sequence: TGCTGCGTTGTAAAGACAGGGGGCCCCTACAATGAGCAGTTCTTC.

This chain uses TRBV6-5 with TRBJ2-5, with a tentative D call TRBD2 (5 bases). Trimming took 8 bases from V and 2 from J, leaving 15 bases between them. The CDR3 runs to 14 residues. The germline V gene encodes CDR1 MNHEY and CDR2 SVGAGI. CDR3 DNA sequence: TGTGCCAGCTCGCTAGGACTTACTCAAGAGACCCAGTACTTC. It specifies CASSLGLTQETQYF.

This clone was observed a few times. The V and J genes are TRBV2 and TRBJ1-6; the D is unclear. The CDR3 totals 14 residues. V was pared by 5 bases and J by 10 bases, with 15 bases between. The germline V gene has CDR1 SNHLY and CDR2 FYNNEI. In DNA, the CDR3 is TGTGCCAGCAGTCTCGACCAGGTGTACTCACCCCTCCACTTT. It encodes CASSLDQVYSPLHF.

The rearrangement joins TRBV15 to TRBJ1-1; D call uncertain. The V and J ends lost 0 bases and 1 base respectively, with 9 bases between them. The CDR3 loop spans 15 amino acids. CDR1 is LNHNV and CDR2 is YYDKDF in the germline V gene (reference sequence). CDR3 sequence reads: CATSRDLVGNTEAFF. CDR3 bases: TGTGCCACCAGCAGAGATTTAGTTGGGAACACTGAAGCTTTCTTT.